The 29 T cell receptor beta chains below were found in one sample sequenced in a study of blood T cell repertoires in COVID-19 (TCRdb year 2020). To prepare the library, the immunoSEQ multiplex PCR assay was applied. TCRdb mirrors the immuneACCESS table, restricted to in-frame sequences. Some clones are absent from its copies; in checked studies, under half trace to an unresolved V gene, and the reason for the others is unknown. This sample lists 200,000 to 300,000 clones; 80% to 90% were detected once. In total, the top ten clones hold roughly 9% of the sample. What was sequenced was PBMCs or T cells enriched from blood (not recorded which). These receptors all stem from a man aged 35-49 years who had recovered from COVID-19.

The gene calls are TRBV11-2 and TRBJ2-3; TRBD2 aligns across 8 bases. The germline V gene encodes CDR1 SGHAT and CDR2 FQNNGV. This CDR3 spans 18 amino acids. The V and J ends lost 6 bases and 4 bases, in that order; junction bases with no gene match: 18. CDR3 loop: CASSLYAVAGSAADTQYF. DNA for the CDR3: TGTGCCAGCAGTTTATATGCCGTAGCGGGAAGTGCTGCAGATACGCAGTATTTT.

The chain joins TRBV18 to TRBJ2-5, with 7 bases aligning to TRBD2. This CDR3 has 16 residues. Germline CDR1 is KGHSH and CDR2 is LQKENI. Trimming at V came to 0 bases and at J to 4 bases, leaving 8 bases not matched to a gene. CDR3 bases: TGTGCCAGCTCACCACCGGGGAGGGGATTGGGAGAGACCCAGTACTTC. Protein product: CASSPPGRGLGETQYF.

The chain combines TRBV5-6 with TRBJ2-7; perhaps TRBD2 as D (7 bases). The CDR3 has 16 residues. Germline V gene sequence: CDR1 SGHDT, CDR2 YYEEEE. V gave up 5 bases and J gave up 5 bases, with 23 bases separating them. Here the CDR3 reads CASSPYAGGAIDEQYF. The CDR3 region has the DNA TGTGCCAGCAGTCCTTACGCTGGGGGGGCCATTGACGAGCAGTACTTC.

The gene calls are TRBV27 and TRBJ1-2; tentative D call: TRBD1 (5 bases). Germline V gene lookup returns CDR1 MNHEY and CDR2 SMNVEV (reference sequence). Trimming removed 6 bases at V and 4 bases at J, with 18 bases between. The CDR3 extends over 15 amino acids. The CDR3: CASRVGGRQSYGYTF. The CDR3 DNA reads as TGTGCCAGCAGAGTTGGAGGGAGACAGTCCTATGGCTACACCTTC.

V and J are TRBV28 and TRBJ2-1; TRBD2 matches 12 bases. With 8 bases clipped from V and 3 bases from J, the junction kept 2 bases outside the gene matches. The germline CDR1 and CDR2 sequences are MDHEN and SYDVKM. The CDR3 sequence is 14 residues long. CDR3 sequence: CASGGLAGYNEQFF. For the CDR3, the DNA is TGTGCCAGCGGGGGACTAGCGGGCTACAATGAGCAGTTCTTC.

The CDR3 sequence is CASSVVGQGRNTEAFF. CDR3 in DNA: TGTGCCAGCAGCGTAGTAGGACAGGGTCGTAACACTGAAGCTTTCTTT. The chain joins TRBV9 to TRBJ1-1; TRBD1 agrees at 8 bases. Losses at the gene ends were 0 bases for V and 2 bases for J; bases not matched to a gene: 6. Germline V gives CDR1 SGDLS, CDR2 YYNGEE. The CDR3 extends over 16 amino acids.

The chain couples TRBV9 to TRBJ2-2; D is undetermined. The CDR3 is 15 amino acids. CDR1 is SGDLS, CDR2 YYNGEE, per germline. V was shortened by 1 base and J by 1 base, with 8 bases between the two germline ends. CDR3 sequence: CASSVSAGNTGELFF. CDR3 bases: TGTGCCAGCAGCGTATCCGCAGGGAACACCGGGGAGCTGTTTTTT.

The J gene is TRBJ1-2, the V gene TRBV9; D is uncertain. V shed 0 bases and J shed 5 bases, with 5 bases lying between them. In germline, CDR1 is SGDLS, CDR2 YYNGEE. The CDR3 has 12 amino acids. CDR3 region: CASSVDSYGYTF. DNA of the CDR3: TGTGCCAGCAGCGTAGACTCTTATGGCTACACCTTC.

This clone was picked up one time. The V call is TRBV30, the J call TRBJ1-2; D unclear. Germline values: CDR1 GTSNPN, CDR2 SVGIG (reference sequence). V lost 0 bases and J lost 4, with 9 bases in between. The CDR3 sequence is 13 residues long. CDR3 protein: CAWSVRGGYGYTF. CDR3 sequence (DNA): TGTGCCTGGAGTGTACGAGGTGGCTATGGCTACACCTTC.

This chain links TRBV5-6 with TRBJ1-4; D might be TRBD1 (5 bases). Germline values: CDR1 SGHDT, CDR2 YYEEEE. This CDR3 has 18 residues. V shed 3 bases and J shed 0 bases, with 18 bases lying between them. CDR3 in DNA: TGTGCCAGCAGCTGGGGGGGTGGCGCACTTGCAACTAATGAAAAACTGTTTTTT. It codes for CASSWGGGALATNEKLFF.

The V gene is TRBV25-1, the J gene TRBJ2-1; 8 nucleotides match TRBD1. Germline trimming cut 3 bases from V and 2 bases from J; bases unmatched to any gene: 6. Germline values: CDR1 MGHDK, CDR2 SYGVNS. This CDR3 contains 16 residues. As DNA, the CDR3 is TGTGCCAGCAGTGATTCCGACAGGGGACCCTACAATGAGCAGTTCTTC. Translation gives CASSDSDRGPYNEQFF.

This clone was observed at least ten times. V gene TRBV19 combines with J gene TRBJ1-1, with a weak D call TRBD1 (5 bases). The length of the CDR3 is 22 residues. V dropped 7 bases and J dropped 1 base, with 37 bases sitting between them. The germline V gene encodes CDR1 LNHDA and CDR2 SQIVND (reference sequence). DNA for the CDR3: TGTGCCAGTACGCCCGAAAGTATGGACCCGGATTTTTTCGGACATGCGAACACTGAAGCTTTCTTT. This codes for CASTPESMDPDFFGHANTEAFF.

This clone was seen more than once but under ten times. As DNA, the CDR3 is TGTGCCAGCAGTTACTCGGCAGGGGTCACTGAAGCTTTCTTT. This encodes CASSYSAGVTEAFF. V gene TRBV6-2 or TRBV6-3 combines with J gene TRBJ1-1; maybe TRBD1 (6 bases). Germline V gene sequence: CDR1 MNHEY, CDR2 SVGEGT. The length of the CDR3 is 14 residues. V lost 0 bases and J 4 bases, leaving 9 bases between the germline ends.

The chain recombines TRBV25-1 with TRBJ1-1; D might be TRBD1 (5 bases). The CDR3 consists of 13 residues. Trimming removed 11 bases from V and 4 bases from J, with 17 bases in between. Looked up from germline, CDR1 is MGHDK and CDR2 is SYGVNS. CDR3 sequence: CAADRGVGTEAFF. As DNA, the CDR3 is TGTGCCGCAGACCGGGGGGTCGGCACTGAAGCTTTCTTT.

V usage is TRBV2 and J usage is TRBJ2-7; D possibly corresponds to TRBD1 (5 bases). V lost 6 bases and J lost 4, with 13 bases in between. This CDR3 comprises 13 residues. Germline CDR1 reads SNHLY; CDR2 reads FYNNEI. The CDR3 protein is CASRISGSYEQYF. The DNA for the CDR3 is TGTGCCAGCAGAATCTCAGGGTCTTACGAGCAGTACTTC.

The CDR3 region has the DNA TGTGCCAGCAGCTTGGAGAGGAACACTGAAGCTTTCTTT. Residues: CASSLERNTEAFF. The gene calls are TRBV11-1 and TRBJ1-1; the D is unclear. Germline V CDR1 and CDR2: SGHAT, FQDESV (reference sequence). With 3 bases removed from V and 1 base from J, the gap between germline ends came to 6 bases. The CDR3 sequence is 13 residues long.

The chain carries TRBV15 and TRBJ1-2, with D possibly being TRBD1 (5 bases). The CDR3 extends over 15 amino acids. Germline V gene sequence: CDR1 LNHNV, CDR2 YYDKDF (reference sequence). The V and J ends lost 1 base and 2 bases respectively, with 11 bases between them. CDR3: CATSRGSRVNYGYTF. CDR3 nucleotides: TGTGCCACCAGCAGAGGGTCCAGGGTAAACTATGGCTACACCTTC.

The chain uses TRBV5-5 and TRBJ2-6, with D perhaps TRBD2 (7 bases). Germline loops: CDR1 SGHKS, CDR2 YYEKEE (reference sequence). Trimming cost V 0 bases and J 0 bases, with 13 bases left between them. This CDR3 spans 18 amino acids. CDR3 coding DNA: TGTGCCAGCAGCTTGGTGCGGGGGCTAAGCTCTGGGGCCAACGTCCTGACTTTC. Translated: CASSLVRGLSSGANVLTF.

The chain combines TRBV25-1 with TRBJ2-1; D perhaps matches TRBD2 (6 bases). The CDR3 has 12 amino acids. In germline, CDR1 is MGHDK, CDR2 SYGVNS. Between the trimmed V and J ends, which lost 6 bases and 12 bases, there was a span of 15 bases. CDR3 nucleotide sequence: TGTGCCAGCAGCCCCGGGGGTGCATGGCAGTTCTTC. As protein: CASSPGGAWQFF.

This sequence joins TRBV19 and TRBJ1-2, with TRBD1 as a possible D gene (5 bases). CDR1 is LNHDA and CDR2 is SQIVND in the germline V gene (reference sequence). Trimming pared 3 bases from V and 5 bases from J, leaving 19 bases between. The CDR3 extends over 16 amino acids. In DNA form, the CDR3 reads TGTGCCAGTAGTATTATACGTCCAGGGTTAAAATATGGCTACACCTTC. Amino acids: CASSIIRPGLKYGYTF. Full variable domain (outside the CDR3, taken from reference TRBV19 and TRBJ1-2): DGGITQSPKYLFRKEGQNVTLSCEQNLNHDAMYWYRQDPGQGLRLIYYSQIVNDFQKGDIAEGYSVSREKKESFPLTVTSAQKNPTAFYLCASSIIRPGLKYGYTFGSGTRLTVV.

The V gene is TRBV4-1, the J gene TRBJ2-1; 12 nucleotides align to TRBD2. V lost 0 bases and J lost 0; bases outside the gene matches: 12. The CDR3 sequence is 21 residues long. Germline V gene lookup returns CDR1 MGHRA and CDR2 YSYEKL. In DNA, the CDR3 is TGCGCCAGCAGCCAAGAATCTCCCGGGACTAGCGGGCCGAGCTCCTACAATGAGCAGTTCTTC. Amino acid sequence: CASSQESPGTSGPSSYNEQFF.

The rearrangement joins TRBV10-3 to TRBJ1-2, with D hard to call. V dropped 4 bases and J dropped 1 base, with 10 bases sitting between them. Germline lookup yields CDR1 ENHRY and CDR2 SYGVKD. This CDR3 comprises 14 residues. CDR3 sequence (DNA): TGTGCCATCAGTGGGAACAGCCTTAACTATGGCTACACCTTC. Its translation is CAISGNSLNYGYTF.

This chain connects TRBV27 to TRBJ2-7; tentative D call: TRBD1 (5 bases). Germline CDR1 is MNHEY and CDR2 is SMNVEV (reference sequence). V was trimmed by 8 bases and J by 2 bases, leaving 13 bases between them. This CDR3 is 13 amino acids long. This CDR3 is CASSLGRAYEQYF. For the CDR3, the DNA is TGTGCCAGCTCATTAGGCAGGGCCTACGAGCAGTACTTC.

This chain joins TRBV7-9 and TRBJ1-2; tentatively, D is TRBD1 (5 bases). This CDR3 region has 13 residues. Germline V lookup: CDR1 SEHNR, CDR2 FQNEAQ (reference sequence). V lost 4 bases and J lost 4, with 10 bases in between. CDR3: CASSSRGSYGYTF. CDR3 in DNA: TGTGCCAGCAGCTCCCGGGGGAGCTATGGCTACACCTTC. Using reference TRBV7-9 and TRBJ1-2 for the parts outside the CDR3, the full variable domain is DTGVSQNPRHKITKRGQNVTFRCDPISEHNRLYWYRQTLGQGPEFLTYFQNEAQLEKSRLLSDRFSAERPKGSFSTLEIQRTEQGDSAMYLCASSSRGSYGYTFGSGTRLTVV.

V and J are TRBV19 and TRBJ1-1; no clear D gene. V lost 7 bases and J 2 bases, leaving 8 bases between the germline ends. Germline assignment: CDR1 LNHDA and CDR2 SQIVND (reference sequence). The CDR3 consists of 12 residues. The CDR3 reads CASIEANTEAFF. The CDR3 region has the DNA TGTGCCAGTATTGAAGCTAACACTGAAGCTTTCTTT. The entire variable domain, with the rest obtained from reference TRBV19 and TRBJ1-1, is as follows: DGGITQSPKYLFRKEGQNVTLSCEQNLNHDAMYWYRQDPGQGLRLIYYSQIVNDFQKGDIAEGYSVSREKKESFPLTVTSAQKNPTAFYLCASIEANTEAFFGQGTRLTVV.

The chain combines TRBV5-4 with TRBJ1-2, with D tentatively TRBD1 (6 bases). From germline, CDR1 is SGHNT and CDR2 YYREEE (reference sequence). This CDR3 is 14 amino acids long. Between the trimmed V and J ends, which lost 6 bases and 1 base, there was a span of 13 bases. CDR3 sequence reads: CASTMDSFNYGYTF. The CDR3 coding sequence is TGTGCCAGCACCATGGACAGCTTTAACTATGGCTACACCTTC.

As regards this clone: Germline is not matched at one junction end, which may reflect a read error. This sequence joins TRBV10-3 and TRBJ2-1; a possible D gene is TRBD2 (7 bases). The germline CDR1 and CDR2 sequences are ENHRY and SYGVKD. The CDR3 is 15 amino acids. CDR3 nucleotides: TGTGCCATCGGTGAGGGGGAGGGCCTTCGGGATGAGCAGTTCTTC. The encoded protein is CAIGEGEGLRDEQFF.

The chain employs TRBV7-2 and TRBJ2-4; a weak D match, TRBD2 (6 bases). V lost 4 bases to trimming and J lost 5 bases, with 24 bases between them. The V gene's germline CDR1 is SGHTA and CDR2 FQGNSA. This CDR3 contains 18 residues. The CDR3 DNA reads as TGTGCCAGCAGCTCGAGAGGAGGGTCCCTCCGGGTACAAAACATTCAGTACTTC. Its translation: CASSSRGGSLRVQNIQYF.

V and J are TRBV7-8 and TRBJ2-7; D not certain. Germline CDR1 SGHVS, CDR2 FQNEAQ. Trimming cost V 5 bases and J 3 bases, with 20 bases left between them. The CDR3 is made up of 16 amino acids. The CDR3 reads CASSTRGPPAHYEQYF. The CDR3 bases are TGTGCCAGCAGCACGCGTGGGCCCCCTGCCCACTACGAGCAGTACTTC. The variable domain in full, completed from reference TRBV7-8 and TRBJ2-7, reads GAGVSQSPRYKVAKRGQDVALRCDPISGHVSLFWYQQALGQGPEFLTYFQNEAQLDKSGLPSDRFFAERPEGSVSTLKIQRTQQEDSAVYLCASSTRGPPAHYEQYFGPGTRLTVT.